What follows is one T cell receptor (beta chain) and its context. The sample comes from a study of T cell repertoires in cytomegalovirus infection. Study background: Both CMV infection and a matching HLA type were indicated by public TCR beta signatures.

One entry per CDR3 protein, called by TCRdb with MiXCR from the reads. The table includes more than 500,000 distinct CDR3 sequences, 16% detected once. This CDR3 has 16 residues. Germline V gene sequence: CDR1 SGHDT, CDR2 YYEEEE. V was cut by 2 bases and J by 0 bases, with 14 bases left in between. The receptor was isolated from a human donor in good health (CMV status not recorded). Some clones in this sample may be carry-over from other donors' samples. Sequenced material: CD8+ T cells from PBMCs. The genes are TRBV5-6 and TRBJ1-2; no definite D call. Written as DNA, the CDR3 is TGTGCCAGCAGCTTCTCAGGAAATTCTCCTAACTATGGCTACACCTTC. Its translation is CASSFSGNSPNYGYTF.